This T cell receptor (beta chain) is drawn from a study of siplizumab effects on memory and regulatory T cells. General study points: Unstimulated subsets captured only a minor fraction of alloreactive clones. Whether the proliferating Tregs (from siplizumab cultures) were suppressive was not confirmed. Where siplizumab was present, mappable alloreactive CD4+ clones averaged almost 70% Treg-derived, compared with less than 35% in controls.

This CDR3 spans 15 amino acids. J was trimmed by 5 bases and V by 5 bases; bases with no gene match: 10. Germline V gives CDR1 MNHEY, CDR2 SMNVEV (reference sequence). Comments on this clone: Its antigen is as yet unknown.

Clones were read by immunoSEQ multiplex PCR, and TCRdb kept only the in-frame ones, dropping some. The sample lists some 100,000 clones, roughly 94% occurring once. V gene TRBV27 combines with J gene TRBJ2-7, with 9 bases identical to TRBD1. This clonotype was sampled from a human donor in good health. What was sequenced was Tregs sorted from blood. CDR3 in DNA: TGTGCCAGCAGTAGAGCCGGGACAGGGTTCCACGAGCAGTACTTC. Translating gives CASSRAGTGFHEQYF.